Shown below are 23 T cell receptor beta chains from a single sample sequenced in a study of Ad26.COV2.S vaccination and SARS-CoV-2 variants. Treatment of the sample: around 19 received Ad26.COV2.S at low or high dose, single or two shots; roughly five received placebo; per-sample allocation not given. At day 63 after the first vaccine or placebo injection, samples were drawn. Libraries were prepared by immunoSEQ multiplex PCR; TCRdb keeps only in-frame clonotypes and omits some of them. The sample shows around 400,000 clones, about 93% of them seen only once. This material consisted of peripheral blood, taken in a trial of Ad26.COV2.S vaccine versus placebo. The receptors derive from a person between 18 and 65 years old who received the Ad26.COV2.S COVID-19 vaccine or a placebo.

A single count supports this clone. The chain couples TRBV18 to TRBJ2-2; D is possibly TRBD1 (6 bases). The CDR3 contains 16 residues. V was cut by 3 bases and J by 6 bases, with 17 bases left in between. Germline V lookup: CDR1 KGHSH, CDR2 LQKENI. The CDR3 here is CASSPNRQARPGELFF. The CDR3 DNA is TGTGCCAGCTCACCTAACAGACAGGCAAGGCCCGGGGAGCTGTTTTTT.

DNA of the CDR3: TGTGCCAGCATTGGGGGTGAAGGGCAGTTCTTC. This gives the protein CASIGGEGQFF. This chain links TRBV28 with TRBJ2-1, with D possibly being TRBD1 or TRBD2 (5 bases each). Deletions cut 7 bases from V and 12 bases from J, with 13 bases between. Germline-derived CDR1 and CDR2 are MDHEN and SYDVKM. The length of the CDR3 is 11 residues.

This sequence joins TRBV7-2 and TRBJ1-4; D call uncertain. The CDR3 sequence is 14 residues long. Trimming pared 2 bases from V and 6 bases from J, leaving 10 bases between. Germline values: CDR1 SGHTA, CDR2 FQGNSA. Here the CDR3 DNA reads TGTGCCAGCAGCTTAACGGTGTCCCATGAAAAACTGTTTTTT. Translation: CASSLTVSHEKLFF.

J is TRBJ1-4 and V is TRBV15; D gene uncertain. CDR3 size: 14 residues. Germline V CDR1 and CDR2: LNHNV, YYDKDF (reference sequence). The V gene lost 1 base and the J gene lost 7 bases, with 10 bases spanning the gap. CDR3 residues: CATSRGAESEKLFF. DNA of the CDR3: TGTGCCACCAGCAGAGGGGCCGAATCTGAAAAACTGTTTTTT.

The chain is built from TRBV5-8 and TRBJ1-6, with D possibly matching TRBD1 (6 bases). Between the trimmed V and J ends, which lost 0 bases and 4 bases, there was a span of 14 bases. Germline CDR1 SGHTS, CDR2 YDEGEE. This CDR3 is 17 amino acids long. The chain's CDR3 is CASSLDGTNSYNSPLHF. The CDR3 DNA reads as TGTGCCAGCAGCTTGGATGGGACAAATTCTTATAATTCACCCCTCCACTTT.

The CDR3 DNA follows: TGTGCCAGCAGCTGGGGACAGGGTAACGATATCTATGGCTACACCTTC. Its translation is CASSWGQGNDIYGYTF. The chain links TRBV5-6 to TRBJ1-2, with 9 bases lining up with TRBD1. This CDR3 comprises 16 residues. V lost 3 bases to trimming and J lost 4 bases; unmatched junction nucleotides: 10. Germline V lookup: CDR1 SGHDT, CDR2 YYEEEE.

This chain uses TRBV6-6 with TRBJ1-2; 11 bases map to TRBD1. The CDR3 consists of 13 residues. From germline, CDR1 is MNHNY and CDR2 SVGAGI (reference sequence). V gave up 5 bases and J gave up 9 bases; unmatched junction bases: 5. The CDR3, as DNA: TGTGCCAGCAGTCAGGACAGGGGGCCGCGCTACACCTTC. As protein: CASSQDRGPRYTF.

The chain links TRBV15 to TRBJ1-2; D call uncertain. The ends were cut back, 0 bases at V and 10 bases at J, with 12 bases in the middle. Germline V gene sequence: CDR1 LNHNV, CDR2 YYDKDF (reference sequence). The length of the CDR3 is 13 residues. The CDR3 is CATSRDQVGYYTF. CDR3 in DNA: TGTGCCACCAGCAGAGATCAAGTAGGCTACTACACCTTC.

CDR3 residues: CASSTGTGVYEQYF. CDR3 sequence (DNA): TGTGCCAGTAGTACCGGGACAGGGGTCTACGAGCAGTACTTC. The rearrangement uses TRBV19 and TRBJ2-7, with 10 nucleotides matching TRBD1. Germline V lookup: CDR1 LNHDA, CDR2 SQIVND (reference sequence). The trim removed 4 bases at V and 3 bases at J, leaving 3 bases unmatched. The CDR3 length is 14 residues.

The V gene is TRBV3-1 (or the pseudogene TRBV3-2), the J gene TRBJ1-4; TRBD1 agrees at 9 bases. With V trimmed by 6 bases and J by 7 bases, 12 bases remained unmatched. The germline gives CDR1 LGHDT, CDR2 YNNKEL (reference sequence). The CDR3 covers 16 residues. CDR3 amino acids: CASRRHGQGSGEKLFF. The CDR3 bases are TGTGCCAGCAGACGCCACGGACAGGGGTCGGGTGAAAAACTGTTTTTT.

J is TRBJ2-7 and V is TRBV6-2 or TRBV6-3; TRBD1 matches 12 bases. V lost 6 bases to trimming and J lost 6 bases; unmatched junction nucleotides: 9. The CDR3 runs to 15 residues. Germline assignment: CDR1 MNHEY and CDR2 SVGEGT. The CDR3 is CASSSGTGGKSEQYF. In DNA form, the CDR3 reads TGTGCCAGCAGCTCCGGGACAGGGGGCAAGAGCGAGCAGTACTTC.

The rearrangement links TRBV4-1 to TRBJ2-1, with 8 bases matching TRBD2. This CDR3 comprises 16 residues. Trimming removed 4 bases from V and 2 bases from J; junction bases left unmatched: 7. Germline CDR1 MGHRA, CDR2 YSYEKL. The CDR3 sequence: CASSPPGTRPYNEQFF. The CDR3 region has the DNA TGCGCCAGCAGCCCCCCCGGGACTAGGCCCTACAATGAGCAGTTCTTC.

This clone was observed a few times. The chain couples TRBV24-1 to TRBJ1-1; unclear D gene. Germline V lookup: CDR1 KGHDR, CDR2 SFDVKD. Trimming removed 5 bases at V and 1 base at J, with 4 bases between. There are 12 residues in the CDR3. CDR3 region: CATSGKNTEAFF. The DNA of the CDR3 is TGTGCCACCAGTGGGAAGAACACTGAAGCTTTCTTT.

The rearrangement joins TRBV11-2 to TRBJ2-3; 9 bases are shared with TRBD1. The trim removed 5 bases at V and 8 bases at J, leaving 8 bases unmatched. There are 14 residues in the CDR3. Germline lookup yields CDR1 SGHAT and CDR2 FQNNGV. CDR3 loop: CASSPGTGNRTQYF. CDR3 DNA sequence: TGTGCCAGCAGCCCCGGGACAGGGAATCGTACGCAGTATTTT.

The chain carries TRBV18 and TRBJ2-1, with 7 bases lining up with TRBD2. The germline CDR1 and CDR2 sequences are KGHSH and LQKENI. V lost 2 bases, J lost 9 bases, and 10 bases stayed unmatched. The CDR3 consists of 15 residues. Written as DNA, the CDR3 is TGTGCCAGCTCACCATTGTCTGACACGGGGGGTGAGCAGTTCTTC. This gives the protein CASSPLSDTGGEQFF. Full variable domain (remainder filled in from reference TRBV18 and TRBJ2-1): NAGVMQNPRHLVRRRGQEARLRCSPMKGHSHVYWYRQLPEEGLKFMVYLQKENIIDESGMPKERFSAEFPKEGPSILRIQQVVRGDSAAYFCASSPLSDTGGEQFFGPGTRLTVL.

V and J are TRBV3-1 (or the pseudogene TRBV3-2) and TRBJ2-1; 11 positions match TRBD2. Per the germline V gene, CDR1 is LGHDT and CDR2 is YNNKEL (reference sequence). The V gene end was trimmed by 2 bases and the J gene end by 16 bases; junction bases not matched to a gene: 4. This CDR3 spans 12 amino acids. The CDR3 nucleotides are TGTGCCAGCAGCCAACTAGCGGGAGGTAAATTCTTC. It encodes CASSQLAGGKFF.

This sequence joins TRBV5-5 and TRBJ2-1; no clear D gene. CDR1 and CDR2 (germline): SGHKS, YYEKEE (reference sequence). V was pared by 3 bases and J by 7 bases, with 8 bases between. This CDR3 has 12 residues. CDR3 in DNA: TGTGCCAGCAGCTCGATAGGGAATGAGCAGTTCTTC. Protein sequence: CASSSIGNEQFF.

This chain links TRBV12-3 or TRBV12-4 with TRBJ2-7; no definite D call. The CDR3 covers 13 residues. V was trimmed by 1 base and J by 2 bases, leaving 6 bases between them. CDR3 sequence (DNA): TGTGCCAGCAGTTTAGGGTTGCCCTACGAGCAGTACTTC. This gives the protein CASSLGLPYEQYF.

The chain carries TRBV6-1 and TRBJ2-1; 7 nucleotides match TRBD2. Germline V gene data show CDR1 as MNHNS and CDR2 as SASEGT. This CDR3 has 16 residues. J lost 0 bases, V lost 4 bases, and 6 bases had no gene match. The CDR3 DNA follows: TGTGCCAGCAGTGCGCTAGCGGTGAGCTCCTACAATGAGCAGTTCTTC. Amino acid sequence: CASSALAVSSYNEQFF.

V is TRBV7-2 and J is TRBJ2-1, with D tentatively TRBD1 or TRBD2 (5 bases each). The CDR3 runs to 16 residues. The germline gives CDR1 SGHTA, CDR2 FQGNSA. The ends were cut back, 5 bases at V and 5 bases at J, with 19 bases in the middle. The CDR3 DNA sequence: TGTGCCAGCAGCGCGACCCGGAGATTGGGGGACAATGAGCAGTTCTTC. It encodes CASSATRRLGDNEQFF.

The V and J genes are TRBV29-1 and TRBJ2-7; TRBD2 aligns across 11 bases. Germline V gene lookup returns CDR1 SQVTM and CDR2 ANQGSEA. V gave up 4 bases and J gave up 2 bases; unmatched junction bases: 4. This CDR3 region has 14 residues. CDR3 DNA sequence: TGCAGCGTTGGCTCGGGACTAGCGGCCTACGAGCAGTACTTC. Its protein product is CSVGSGLAAYEQYF.

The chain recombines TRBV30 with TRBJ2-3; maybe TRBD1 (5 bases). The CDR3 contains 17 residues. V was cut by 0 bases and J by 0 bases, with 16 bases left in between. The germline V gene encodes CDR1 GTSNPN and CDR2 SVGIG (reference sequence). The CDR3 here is CAWSVLGRNLSTDTQYF. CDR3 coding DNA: TGTGCCTGGAGTGTACTGGGGCGGAACCTTAGCACAGATACGCAGTATTTT.

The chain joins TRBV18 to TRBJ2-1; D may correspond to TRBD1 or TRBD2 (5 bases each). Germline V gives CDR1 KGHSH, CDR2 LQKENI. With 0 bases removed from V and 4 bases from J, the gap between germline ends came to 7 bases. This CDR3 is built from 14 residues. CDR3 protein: CASSPPGPYNEQFF. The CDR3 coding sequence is TGTGCCAGCTCACCACCGGGACCATACAATGAGCAGTTCTTC.